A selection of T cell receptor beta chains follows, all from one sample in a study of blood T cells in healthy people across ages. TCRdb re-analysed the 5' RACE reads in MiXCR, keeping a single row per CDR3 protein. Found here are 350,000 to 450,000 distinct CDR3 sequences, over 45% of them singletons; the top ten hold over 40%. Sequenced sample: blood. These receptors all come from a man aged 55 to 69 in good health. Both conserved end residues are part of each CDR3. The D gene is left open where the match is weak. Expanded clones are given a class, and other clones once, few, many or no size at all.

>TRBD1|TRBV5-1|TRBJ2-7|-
CASSPRSGQGSYEQYF
TGCGCCAGCAGCCCCCGCTCCGGACAGGGGTCCTATGAGCAGTACTTC
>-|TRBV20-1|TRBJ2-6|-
CSGRSSGANVLTF
TGCAGTGGTCGGAGCTCTGGGGCCAACGTCCTGACTTTC
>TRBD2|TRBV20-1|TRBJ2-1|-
CSASEGGPVGEQFF
TGCAGTGCTAGTGAGGGAGGGCCGGTGGGTGAGCAGTTCTTC
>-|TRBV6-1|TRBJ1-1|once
CASSRQLMNTEAFF
TGTGCCAGCAGCCGACAGCTCATGAACACTGAAGCTTTCTTT
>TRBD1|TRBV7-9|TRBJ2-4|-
CASSLGQGLNIQYF
TGTGCCAGCAGCTTAGGACAGGGGCTAAACATTCAGTACTTC
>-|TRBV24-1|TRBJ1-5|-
CATSDLGGSNQPQHF
TGTGCCACCAGTGATTTGGGTGGAAGCAATCAGCCCCAGCATTTT
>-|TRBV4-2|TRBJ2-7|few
CASSQETDPSYNEQYF
TGTGCCAGCAGCCAGGAGACAGACCCCTCCTACAATGAGCAGTACTTC
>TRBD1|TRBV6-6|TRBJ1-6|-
CASSWAQGKNSPLHF
TGTGCCAGCAGTTGGGCACAGGGGAAAAATTCACCCCTCCACTTT
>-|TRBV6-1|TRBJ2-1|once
CASSEQSGLSYNEQFF
TGTGCCAGCAGTGAACAATCGGGGCTCTCCTACAATGAGCAGTTCTTC
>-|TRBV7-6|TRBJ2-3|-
CASSLEVGLLPDTQYF
TGTGCCAGCAGCTTAGAGGTGGGACTTTTGCCAGATACGCAGTATTTT
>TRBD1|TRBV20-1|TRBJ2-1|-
CSARTGGLHNEQFF
TGCAGTGCCAGGACAGGGGGCTTGCACAATGAGCAGTTCTTC
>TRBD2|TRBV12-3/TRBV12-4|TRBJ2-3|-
CASTSGGGKTDTQYF
TGTGCCAGCACTAGCGGGGGGGGTAAGACAGATACGCAGTATTTT
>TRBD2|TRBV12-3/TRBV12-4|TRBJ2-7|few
CASRTSGSYEQYF
TGTGCCAGCAGGACTAGCGGGTCCTACGAGCAGTACTTC
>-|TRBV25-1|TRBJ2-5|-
CASSARTAQETQYF
TGTGCCAGCAGTGCTAGGACAGCCCAAGAGACCCAGTACTTC
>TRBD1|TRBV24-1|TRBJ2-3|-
CATSDPGQGMNTDTQYF
TGTGCCACCAGTGACCCCGGACAGGGGATGAACACAGATACGCAGTATTTT
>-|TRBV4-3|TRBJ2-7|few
CASSQDPGREQYF
TGCGCCAGCAGCCAAGATCCAGGGAGGGAGCAGTACTTC
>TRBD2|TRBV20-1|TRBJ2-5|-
CSGTPGLTGEGQYF
TGCAGTGGAACACCGGGACTAACGGGAGAAGGGCAGTACTTC
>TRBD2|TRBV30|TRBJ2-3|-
CAWTRLASRTDTRYF
TGTGCCTGGACTCGACTAGCGAGCCGCACAGATACGCGGTATTTT
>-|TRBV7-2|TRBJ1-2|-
CASSFGSRTSCGYTF
TGTGCCAGCAGCTTCGGTTCACGGACGTCTTGTGGCTACACCTTC
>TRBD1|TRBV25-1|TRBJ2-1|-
CASGGQGINEQFF
TGTGCCAGCGGGGGACAGGGTATCAATGAGCAGTTCTTC
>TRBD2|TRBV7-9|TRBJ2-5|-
CASSIFTGGETQYF
TGTGCCAGCAGTATCTTCACGGGGGGAGAGACCCAGTACTTC
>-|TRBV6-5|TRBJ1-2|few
CASSPNRDFYGYTF
TGTGCCAGCAGTCCTAACAGGGACTTCTATGGCTACACCTTC
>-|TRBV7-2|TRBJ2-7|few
CASRSTNTYEQYF
TGTGCCAGCCGATCAACAAACACCTACGAGCAGTACTTC
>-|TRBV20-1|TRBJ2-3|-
CSAPNQGRTDTQYF
TGCAGTGCCCCCAACCAGGGGAGGACAGATACGCAGTATTTT
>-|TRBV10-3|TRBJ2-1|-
CAIKAAENNEQFF
TGTGCCATCAAGGCGGCGGAGAACAATGAGCAGTTCTTC
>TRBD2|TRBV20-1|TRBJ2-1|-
CSATRSGKDLETQFF
TGCAGTGCTACCCGTAGCGGGAAGGACTTGGAGACCCAGTTCTTC
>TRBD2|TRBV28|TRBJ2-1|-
CASSPPTSGHYNEQFF
TGTGCCAGCAGTCCCCCGACTAGCGGGCACTACAATGAGCAGTTCTTC
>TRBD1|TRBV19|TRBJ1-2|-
CASSSDRGSGYGYTF
TGTGCCAGTAGTTCCGACAGGGGTTCTGGCTATGGCTACACCTTC
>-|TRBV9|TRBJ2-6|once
CASSAEGGPLSGANVLTF
TGTGCCAGCAGCGCCGAGGGGGGCCCCCTCTCTGGGGCCAACGTCCTGACTTTC
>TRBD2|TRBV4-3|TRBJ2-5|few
CASSQDRETSGRSGETQYF
TGCGCCAGCAGCCAAGATCGCGAGACTAGCGGGAGATCTGGAGAGACCCAGTACTTC
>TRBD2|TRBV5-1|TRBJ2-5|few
CASSVGTSGKGETQYF
TGCGCCAGCAGCGTCGGGACTAGCGGTAAAGGGGAGACCCAGTACTTC
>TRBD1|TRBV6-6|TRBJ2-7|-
CASTKLRTGTYEQYF
TGTGCCAGCACTAAACTCCGGACAGGGACCTACGAGCAGTACTTC
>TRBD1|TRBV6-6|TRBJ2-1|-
CASSYARGQGNEQFF
TGTGCCAGCAGTTACGCCCGGGGACAGGGAAATGAGCAGTTCTTC
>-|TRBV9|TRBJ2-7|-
CASSAAVTLGEQYF
TGTGCCAGCAGCGCAGCGGTGACTCTAGGCGAGCAGTACTTC
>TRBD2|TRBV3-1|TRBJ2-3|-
CASSLTSGGSRDTQYF
TGTGCCAGCAGCCTGACTAGCGGGGGGAGCCGGGATACGCAGTATTTT
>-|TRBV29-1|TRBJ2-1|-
CSVASGDYNEQFF
TGCAGCGTCGCGTCCGGGGACTACAATGAGCAGTTCTTC
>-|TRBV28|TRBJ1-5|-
CASSLGSHSNQPQHF
TGTGCCAGCAGTTTAGGCAGTCATAGCAATCAGCCCCAGCATTTT
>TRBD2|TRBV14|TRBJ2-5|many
CASSGSAGGGNEQYF
TGTGCCAGCAGCGGTTCAGCGGGGGGGGGGAATGAGCAGTACTTC
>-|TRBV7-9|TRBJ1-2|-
CASSLAVQDGYTF
TGTGCCAGCAGCTTAGCGGTTCAGGACGGCTACACCTTC
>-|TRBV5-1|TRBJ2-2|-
CASSLQSYTGELFF
TGCGCCAGCAGCTTGCAGTCTTACACCGGGGAGCTGTTTTTT
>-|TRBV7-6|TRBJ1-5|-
CASSLAGDPTHNQPQHF
TGTGCCAGCAGCTTAGCAGGCGACCCGACTCACAATCAGCCCCAGCATTTT
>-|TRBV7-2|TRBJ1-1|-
CASSEPGRTEAFF
TGTGCCAGCAGCGAACCGGGACGGACTGAAGCTTTCTTT
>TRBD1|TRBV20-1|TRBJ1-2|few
CSARDRDRGQDGYTF
TGCAGTGCTAGAGATCGGGACAGGGGGCAAGATGGCTACACCTTC
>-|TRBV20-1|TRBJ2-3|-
CSALSGTVATDTQYF
TGCAGTGCACTATCCGGGACGGTCGCCACAGATACGCAGTATTTT
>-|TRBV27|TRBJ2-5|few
CASSLSGSFQETQYF
TGTGCCAGCAGTTTATCGGGCAGCTTTCAAGAGACCCAGTACTTC
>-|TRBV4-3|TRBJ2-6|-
CASSQERGGANVLTF
TGCGCCAGCAGCCAGGAACGAGGTGGGGCCAACGTCCTGACTTTC
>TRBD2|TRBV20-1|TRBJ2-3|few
CSARLAGVGDTQYF
TGCAGTGCCAGACTAGCGGGAGTGGGAGATACGCAGTATTTT
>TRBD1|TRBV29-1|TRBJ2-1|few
CSVEFGTGHNEQFF
TGCAGCGTTGAGTTCGGGACAGGTCACAATGAGCAGTTCTTC
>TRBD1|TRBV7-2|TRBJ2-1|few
CASSRGVGDRVQNEQFF
TGTGCCAGCAGCCGTGGTGTGGGGGACAGGGTCCAGAATGAGCAGTTCTTC
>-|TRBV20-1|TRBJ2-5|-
CSARVGGGAETQYF
TGCAGTGCTAGAGTTGGAGGGGGCGCGGAGACCCAGTACTTC
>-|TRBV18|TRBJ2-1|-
CASSPGTPKEQFF
TGTGCCAGCTCTCCCGGGACTCCGAAAGAGCAGTTCTTC
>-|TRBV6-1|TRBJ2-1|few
CASTADNEQFF
TGTGCCAGCACGGCTGACAATGAGCAGTTCTTC
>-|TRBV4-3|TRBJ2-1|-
CASSSQVGLSSYNEQFF
TGCGCCAGCAGCTCGCAGGTCGGCCTCAGCTCCTACAATGAGCAGTTCTTC
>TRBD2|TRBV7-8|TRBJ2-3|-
CASSLRGSRGGTDTQYF
TGTGCCAGCAGCCTTAGGGGTTCACGGGGGGGCACAGATACGCAGTATTTT
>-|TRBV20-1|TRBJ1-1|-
CSARDEKGSNTEAFF
TGCAGTGCTAGAGATGAGAAGGGTTCGAACACTGAAGCTTTCTTT